A selection of T cell receptor beta chains follows, all from one sample in a study of T-cell reconstitution after alpha-beta-depleted transplantation in children. TCRdb re-called the PCR reads with MiXCR, one entry per CDR3 protein. The sample shows roughly 90,000 distinct CDR3 sequences, approximately 12% of them seen only once. Source: PBMCs from the stem cell graft donor, taken from the stem cell graft. These receptors all stem from a human donor who donated a stem cell graft to a child with inherited bone marrow failure. CDR3s include the opening cysteine and the closing phenylalanine or tryptophan. The order of the fields is D gene, V gene, J gene, clone size, CDR3 protein, CDR3 DNA. D genes are given only for firm matches. The size entry is marked missing in some rows and otherwise reads once, few, many or a size class.

>.|TRBV12-3/TRBV12-4|TRBJ2-6|many
CASRVDGANVLTF
TGTGCCAGCAGAGTTGACGGGGCCAACGTCCTGACTTTC
>TRBD1|TRBV4-2|TRBJ1-4|many
CASLDRGREKLFF
TGTGCCAGCCTCGACAGGGGCCGGGAAAAACTGTTTTTT
>TRBD2|TRBV12-3/TRBV12-4|TRBJ2-2|many
CASTSGSNTGELFF
TGTGCCAGCACTAGCGGGAGTAACACCGGGGAGCTGTTTTTT
>TRBD1|TRBV7-6|TRBJ2-7|many
CASSLRQGSYEQYF
TGTGCCAGCAGCTTGAGACAGGGGAGCTACGAGCAGTACTTC
>.|TRBV7-2|TRBJ2-7|many
CASSWTSYEQYF
TGTGCCAGCAGCTGGACCTCCTACGAGCAGTACTTC
>TRBD1|TRBV6-4|TRBJ1-4|few
CASSRTGTGNNEKLFF
TGTGCCAGCAGCCGAACCGGGACAGGGAATAATGAAAAACTGTTTTTT
>.|TRBV7-6|TRBJ1-6|many
CASSLFQPADNSPLHF
TGTGCCAGCAGCTTATTCCAGCCGGCTGATAATTCACCCCTCCACTTT
>.|TRBV5-1|TRBJ2-1|many
CASREEGEQFF
TGCGCCAGCAGGGAAGAGGGTGAGCAGTTCTTC
>.|TRBV11-2|TRBJ2-3|many
CASSDYRDDTDTQYF
TGTGCCAGCAGCGATTACAGGGATGACACAGATACGCAGTATTTT
>.|TRBV7-2|TRBJ1-3|.
CASSRDPYPGNTIYF
TGTGCCAGCAGCCGGGACCCATATCCAGGAAACACCATATATTTT
>TRBD1|TRBV7-8|TRBJ1-2|many
CASSFRDRGRENGYTF
TGTGCCAGCAGCTTCCGGGACAGGGGAAGGGAAAATGGCTACACCTTC
>.|TRBV20-1|TRBJ2-1|many
CSARGGGSYNEQFF
TGCAGTGCTAGGGGAGGCGGCTCCTACAATGAGCAGTTCTTC
>.|TRBV2|TRBJ2-1|many
CASSEYGVSNEQFF
TGTGCCAGCAGTGAGTACGGAGTTAGCAATGAGCAGTTCTTC
>.|TRBV6-2/TRBV6-3|TRBJ2-2|many
CASSFNGASTGELFF
TGTGCCAGCAGTTTCAACGGGGCATCCACCGGGGAGCTGTTTTTT
>.|TRBV7-8|TRBJ1-1|many
CASSLPQGSEAFF
TGTGCCAGCAGCTTACCCCAGGGCTCTGAAGCTTTCTTT
>.|TRBV6-2/TRBV6-3|TRBJ2-7|few
CASSYKRSLRTFYSYEQYF
TGTGCCAGCAGTTACAAGAGGTCGCTGCGGACATTTTACTCCTACGAGCAGTACTTC
>.|TRBV29-1|TRBJ2-1|.
CSVGLNEQFF
TGCAGCGTTGGCCTAAATGAGCAGTTCTTC
>.|TRBV7-2|TRBJ1-2|many
CASSLRVLYGYTF
TGTGCCAGCAGCTTGAGGGTGCTCTATGGCTACACCTTC
>.|TRBV7-9|TRBJ1-1|few
CASSLGLPDEAFF
TGTGCCAGCAGCTTAGGGCTACCCGATGAAGCTTTCTTT
>.|TRBV5-4|TRBJ2-5|few
CASSLRPVGETQYF
TGTGCCAGCAGCTTGAGGCCGGTAGGAGAGACCCAGTACTTC
>.|TRBV21-1|TRBJ2-3|few
CASSQRRGNTDTQYF
TGTGCCAGCAGTCAAAGACGGGGGAACACAGATACGCAGTATTTT
>.|TRBV9|TRBJ2-1|many
CASSDRANEQFF
TGTGCCAGCAGCGACCGTGCCAATGAGCAGTTCTTC
>TRBD1|TRBV19|TRBJ1-5|many
CASKARGGKDQPQHF
TGTGCCAGTAAAGCTCGAGGGGGCAAGGACCAGCCCCAGCATTTT
>.|TRBV4-1|TRBJ2-2|many
CASSPLTGELFF
TGCGCCAGCAGCCCCTTGACCGGGGAGCTGTTTTTT
>.|TRBV7-2|TRBJ1-5|.
CASSLEAGTNQPQHF
TGTGCCAGCAGCTTAGAGGCAGGGACGAATCAGCCCCAGCATTTT
>.|TRBV29-1|TRBJ1-1|many
CSLQKDTEAFF
TGCAGCCTCCAGAAGGACACTGAAGCTTTCTTT
>TRBD2|TRBV7-2|TRBJ2-5|.
CASSPAGVPETQYF
TGTGCCAGCAGCCCAGCGGGGGTCCCAGAGACCCAGTACTTC
>.|TRBV7-9|TRBJ1-3|many
CASSPRSAIYF
TGTGCCAGCAGCCCTCGAAGTGCCATATATTTT
>.|TRBV6-5|TRBJ2-5|many
CASSYSAGQIQETQYF
TGTGCCAGCAGTTACTCGGCAGGACAGATTCAAGAGACCCAGTACTTC
>.|TRBV12-3/TRBV12-4|TRBJ1-1|many
CASTAPANTEAFF
TGTGCCAGCACCGCGCCTGCAAACACTGAAGCTTTCTTT
>TRBD2|TRBV3-1|TRBJ2-2|many
CASSQGTGGVYTGELFF
TGTGCCAGCAGCCAGGGCACCGGGGGGGTCTACACCGGGGAGCTGTTTTTT
>.|TRBV27|TRBJ2-4|many
CASSLRQDRAKNIQYF
TGTGCCAGCAGTTTAAGGCAAGACAGAGCCAAAAACATTCAGTACTTC
>TRBD1|TRBV29-1|TRBJ2-5|many
CSVDRNRGAETQYF
TGCAGCGTTGACAGAAACAGGGGGGCAGAGACCCAGTACTTC
>.|TRBV28|TRBJ2-7|many
CASSLQAGFYEQYF
TGTGCCAGCAGTTTACAGGCCGGCTTCTACGAGCAGTACTTC
>TRBD1|TRBV4-3|TRBJ1-1|many
CASSQGGQGSLWNTEAFF
TGCGCCAGCAGCCAAGGGGGACAGGGTTCCCTTTGGAACACTGAAGCTTTCTTT
>.|TRBV18|TRBJ2-1|few
CASSPGIWEQFF
TGTGCCAGCTCACCAGGAATTTGGGAGCAGTTCTTC
>TRBD2|TRBV12-5|TRBJ2-5|few
CASGSSGQETQYF
TGTGCTAGTGGTTCTAGCGGACAAGAGACCCAGTACTTC
>TRBD1|TRBV18|TRBJ2-5|many
CASCSRDRGRQTQYF
TGTGCCAGCTGCTCCCGGGACAGGGGACGGCAGACCCAGTACTTC
>.|TRBV9|TRBJ2-3|many
CASSGSGSRPSTDTQYF
TGTGCCAGCAGCGGTAGCGGTTCTCGTCCTAGCACAGATACGCAGTATTTT
>TRBD2|TRBV3-1|TRBJ2-5|many
CASSTLSGGKTQYF
TGTGCCAGCAGCACACTAAGCGGGGGGAAGACCCAGTACTTC
>TRBD1|TRBV7-2|TRBJ2-5|many
CASSLSGTGEETQYF
TGTGCCAGCAGCTTATCAGGGACAGGGGAAGAGACCCAGTACTTC
>.|TRBV7-2|TRBJ1-6|many
CASSPSSGAGNSPLHF
TGTGCCAGCAGCCCATCCTCAGGGGCTGGAAATTCACCCCTCCACTTT
>.|TRBV6-2/TRBV6-3|TRBJ1-2|many
CAAGMRGYTF
TGTGCGGCCGGGATGAGGGGCTACACCTTC
>.|TRBV7-3|TRBJ1-5|many
CASSPELGQPQHF
TGTGCCAGCAGCCCCGAGCTCGGTCAGCCCCAGCATTTT
>TRBD1|TRBV7-3|TRBJ1-1|many
CASSLQGGEYTEAFF
TGTGCCAGCAGTTTACAGGGGGGAGAATACACTGAAGCTTTCTTT
>TRBD1|TRBV5-6|TRBJ2-3|many
CASRRTGLARADTQYF
TGTGCCAGCAGAAGGACAGGGCTCGCACGTGCAGATACGCAGTATTTT
>TRBD2|TRBV28|TRBJ2-7|many
CASSLSGLAYEQYF
TGTGCCAGCAGTTTATCCGGACTAGCCTACGAGCAGTACTTC
>TRBD2|TRBV27|TRBJ2-1|many
CASTGTRLTSGRSENEQFF
TGTGCCAGCACCGGGACACGGTTGACTAGCGGGAGAAGTGAGAATGAGCAGTTCTTC